The clone carrying this T cell receptor beta chain was detected only a few times. The data originate from a study of blood T cell repertoires in COVID-19. Study background: COVID-19 samples from acute and convalescent phases originated in the United States, Italy and Spain. PBMCs, B-cell-depleted T cells, or T cells provided the cDNA or gDNA that made up the material.

V lost 5 bases and J lost 1; bases outside the gene matches: 11. In germline, CDR1 is SGHKS, CDR2 YYEKEE (reference sequence). The CDR3 loop spans 17 amino acids. Original methodology: Amplifying reference gene primers gave estimates of nucleated cell counts. The table came from immunoSEQ multiplex PCR; TCRdb's copy has only in-frame clones and leaves some out. V and J calls and clone size are given by that table; D and trimming were obtained from the DNA. This sample has about 270,000 clones; about 86% occur once, and the top ten carry approximately 12%. The V and J genes are TRBV5-5 and TRBJ1-2; 10 bases are shared with TRBD1. The sequenced material came from peripheral blood. The TCR comes from a woman aged 25 to 39 with COVID-19, enrolled during active disease. CDR3 bases: TGTGCCAGCAGGGTCGGGACAGGGGCAACTTTTAACTATGGCTACACCTTC. Amino acids: CASRVGTGATFNYGYTF.